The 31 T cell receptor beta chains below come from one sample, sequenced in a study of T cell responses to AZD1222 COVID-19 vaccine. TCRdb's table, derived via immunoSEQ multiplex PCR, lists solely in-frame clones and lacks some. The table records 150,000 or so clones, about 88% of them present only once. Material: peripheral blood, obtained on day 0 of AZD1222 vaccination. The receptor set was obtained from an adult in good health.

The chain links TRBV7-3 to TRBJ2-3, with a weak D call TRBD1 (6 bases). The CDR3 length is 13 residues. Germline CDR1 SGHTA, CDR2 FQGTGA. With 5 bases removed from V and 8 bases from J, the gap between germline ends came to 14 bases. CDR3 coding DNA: TGTGCCAGCAGCCCCCAGGGGTTGGGTACGCAGTATTTT. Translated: CASSPQGLGTQYF.

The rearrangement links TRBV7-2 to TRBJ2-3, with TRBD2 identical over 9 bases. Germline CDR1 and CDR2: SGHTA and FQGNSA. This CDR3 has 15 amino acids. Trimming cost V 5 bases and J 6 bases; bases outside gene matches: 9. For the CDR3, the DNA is TGTGCCAGCAGCCTCCGGGGGCTAGCGGGGGATACGCAGTATTTT. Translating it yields CASSLRGLAGDTQYF.

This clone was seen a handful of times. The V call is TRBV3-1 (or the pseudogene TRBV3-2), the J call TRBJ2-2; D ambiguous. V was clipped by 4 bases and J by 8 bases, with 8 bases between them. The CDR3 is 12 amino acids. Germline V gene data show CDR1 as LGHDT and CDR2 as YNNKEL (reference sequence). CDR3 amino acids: CASSLAVGELFF. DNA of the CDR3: TGTGCCAGCAGCCTCGCAGTGGGGGAGCTGTTTTTT.

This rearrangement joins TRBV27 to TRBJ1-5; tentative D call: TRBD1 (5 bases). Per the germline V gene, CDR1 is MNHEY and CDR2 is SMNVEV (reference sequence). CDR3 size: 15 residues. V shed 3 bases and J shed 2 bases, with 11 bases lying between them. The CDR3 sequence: CASSFGTAGNQPQHF. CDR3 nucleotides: TGTGCCAGCAGTTTCGGGACTGCCGGCAATCAGCCCCAGCATTTT.

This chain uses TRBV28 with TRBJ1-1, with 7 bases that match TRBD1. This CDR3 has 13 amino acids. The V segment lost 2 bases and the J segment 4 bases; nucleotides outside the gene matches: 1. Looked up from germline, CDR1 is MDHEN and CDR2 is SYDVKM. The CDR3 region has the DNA TGTGCCAGCAGTTTAGACAGGGTCACTGAAGCTTTCTTT. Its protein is CASSLDRVTEAFF.

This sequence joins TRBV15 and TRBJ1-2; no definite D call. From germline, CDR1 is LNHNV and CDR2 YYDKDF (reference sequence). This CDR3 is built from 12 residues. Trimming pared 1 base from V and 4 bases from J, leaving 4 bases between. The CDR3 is CATSRASYGYTF. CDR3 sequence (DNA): TGTGCCACCAGCAGAGCCAGCTATGGCTACACCTTC.

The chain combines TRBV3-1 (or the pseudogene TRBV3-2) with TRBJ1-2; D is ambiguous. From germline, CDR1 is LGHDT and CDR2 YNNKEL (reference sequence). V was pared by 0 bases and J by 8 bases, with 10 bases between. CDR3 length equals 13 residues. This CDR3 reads CASSQERVNGYTF. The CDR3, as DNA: TGTGCCAGCAGCCAAGAAAGGGTAAACGGCTACACCTTC.

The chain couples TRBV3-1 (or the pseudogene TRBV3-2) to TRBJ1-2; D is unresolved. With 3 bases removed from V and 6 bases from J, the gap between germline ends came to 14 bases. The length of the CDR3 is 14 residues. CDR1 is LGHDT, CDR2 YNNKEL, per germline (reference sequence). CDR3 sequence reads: CASSHYSGTHGYTF. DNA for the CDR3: TGTGCCAGCAGCCATTACTCCGGAACCCATGGCTACACCTTC.

CDR3 DNA sequence: TGTGCCAGCAGCTTATCCCTCACTAGCGGGAGAGACGAGCAGTACTTC. This gives the protein CASSLSLTSGRDEQYF. The gene calls are TRBV7-6 and TRBJ2-7; 11 bases align to TRBD2. The CDR3 is 16 residues long. With V trimmed by 2 bases and J by 5 bases, 8 bases remained unmatched. Germline V gives CDR1 SGHVS, CDR2 FNYEAQ.

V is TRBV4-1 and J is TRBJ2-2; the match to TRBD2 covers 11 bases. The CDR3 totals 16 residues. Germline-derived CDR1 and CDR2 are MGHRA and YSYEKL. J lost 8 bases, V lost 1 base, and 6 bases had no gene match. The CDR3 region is CASSQATSGRWGELFF. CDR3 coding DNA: TGCGCCAGCAGCCAAGCCACTAGCGGGAGATGGGGGGAGCTGTTTTTT.

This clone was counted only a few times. CDR3 loop: CASGSGGQSNQPQHF. For the CDR3, the DNA is TGTGCCAGCGGTAGTGGGGGGCAGTCCAATCAGCCCCAGCATTTT. J is TRBJ1-5 and V is TRBV28; D possibly corresponds to TRBD1 (6 bases). The germline V and J ends were trimmed by 8 bases and 3 bases, with 17 bases remaining between them. The CDR3 runs 15 residues. The germline V gene has CDR1 MDHEN and CDR2 SYDVKM.

The DNA of the CDR3 is TGTGCCAGCAGCCTACAGATTTCTGGGGCCAACGTCCTGACTTTC. It codes for CASSLQISGANVLTF. The chain carries TRBV7-3 and TRBJ2-6, with D hard to call. Germline-derived CDR1 and CDR2 are SGHTA and FQGTGA. The CDR3 sequence is 15 residues long. The V end was cut by 5 bases, the J end by 1 base, with 9 bases between. Drawing the rest from reference TRBV7-3 and TRBJ2-6, the complete variable domain is GAGVSQTPSNKVTEKGKYVELRCDPISGHTALYWYRQSLGQGPEFLIYFQGTGAADDSGLPNDRFFAVRPEGSVSTLKIQRTERGDSAVYLCASSLQISGANVLTFGAGSRLTVL.

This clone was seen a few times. The CDR3 loop reads CASTSGRDYNEQFF. The CDR3 region has the DNA TGTGCCAGCACTAGCGGGAGGGACTACAATGAGCAGTTCTTC. The rearrangement uses TRBV9 and TRBJ2-1; 12 bases fit TRBD2. Trimming cost V 6 bases and J 3 bases; bases outside gene matches: 1. The germline gives CDR1 SGDLS, CDR2 YYNGEE. The CDR3 extends over 14 amino acids. The full variable domain, completed using reference TRBV9 and TRBJ2-1, is DSGVTQTPKHLITATGQRVTLRCSPRSGDLSVYWYQQSLDQGLQFLIQYYNGEERAKGNILERFSAQQFPDLHSELNLSSLELGDSALYFCASTSGRDYNEQFFGPGTRLTVL.

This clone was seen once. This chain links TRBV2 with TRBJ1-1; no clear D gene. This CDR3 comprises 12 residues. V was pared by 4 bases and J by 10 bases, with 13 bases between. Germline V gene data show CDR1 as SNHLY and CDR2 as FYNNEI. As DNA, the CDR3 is TGTGCCAGCAGTGTCAGAGGATTCGGAGCTTTCTTT. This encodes CASSVRGFGAFF.

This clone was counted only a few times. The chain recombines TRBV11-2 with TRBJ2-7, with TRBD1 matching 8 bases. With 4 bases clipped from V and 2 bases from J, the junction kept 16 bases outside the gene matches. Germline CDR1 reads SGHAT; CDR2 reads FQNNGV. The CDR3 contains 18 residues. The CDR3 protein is CASSSLFRSGGPTYEQYF. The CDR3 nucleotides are TGTGCCAGCAGCTCCCTTTTTAGATCAGGGGGCCCAACCTACGAGCAGTACTTC. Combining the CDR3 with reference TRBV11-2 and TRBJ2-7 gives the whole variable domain EAGVAQSPRYKIIEKRQSVAFWCNPISGHATLYWYQQILGQGPKLLIQFQNNGVVDDSQLPKDRFSAERLKGVDSTLKIQPAKLEDSAVYLCASSSLFRSGGPTYEQYFGPGTRLTVT.

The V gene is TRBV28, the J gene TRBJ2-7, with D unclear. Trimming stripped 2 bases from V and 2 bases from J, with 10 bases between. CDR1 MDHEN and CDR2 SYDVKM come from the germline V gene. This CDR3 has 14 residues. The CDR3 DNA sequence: TGTGCCAGCAGTTTAGCCGGGCTGACCTACGAGCAGTACTTC. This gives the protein CASSLAGLTYEQYF.

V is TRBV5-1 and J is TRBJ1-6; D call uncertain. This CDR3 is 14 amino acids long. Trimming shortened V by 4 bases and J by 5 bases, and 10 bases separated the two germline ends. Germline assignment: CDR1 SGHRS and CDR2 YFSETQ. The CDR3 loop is CASSEVRDNSPLHF. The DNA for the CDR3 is TGCGCCAGCAGCGAGGTTAGAGATAATTCACCCCTCCACTTT. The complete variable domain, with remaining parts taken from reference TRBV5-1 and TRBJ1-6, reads KAGVTQTPRYLIKTRGQQVTLSCSPISGHRSVSWYQQTPGQGLQFLFEYFSETQRNKGNFPGRFSGRQFSNSRSEMNVSTLELGDSALYLCASSEVRDNSPLHFGNGTRLTVT.

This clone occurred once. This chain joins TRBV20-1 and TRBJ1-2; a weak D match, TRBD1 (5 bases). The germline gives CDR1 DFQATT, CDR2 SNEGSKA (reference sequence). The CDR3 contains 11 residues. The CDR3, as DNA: TGCAGAGGGGTTTCCAACTATGGCTACACCTTC. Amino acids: CRGVSNYGYTF.

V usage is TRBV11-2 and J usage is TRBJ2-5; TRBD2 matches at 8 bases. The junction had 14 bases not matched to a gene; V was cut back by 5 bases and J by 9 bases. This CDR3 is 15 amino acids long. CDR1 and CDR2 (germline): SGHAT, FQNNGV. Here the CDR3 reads CASSPGRLAIWAQYF. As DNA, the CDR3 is TGTGCCAGCAGCCCCGGTAGACTAGCGATTTGGGCCCAGTACTTC.

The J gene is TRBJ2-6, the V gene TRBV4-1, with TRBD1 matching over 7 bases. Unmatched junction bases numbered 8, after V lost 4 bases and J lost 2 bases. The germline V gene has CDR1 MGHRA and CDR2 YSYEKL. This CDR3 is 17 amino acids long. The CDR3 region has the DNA TGCGCCAGCAGCCCCAGACCTCAGGGGGCTGGGGCCAACGTCCTGACTTTC. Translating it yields CASSPRPQGAGANVLTF.

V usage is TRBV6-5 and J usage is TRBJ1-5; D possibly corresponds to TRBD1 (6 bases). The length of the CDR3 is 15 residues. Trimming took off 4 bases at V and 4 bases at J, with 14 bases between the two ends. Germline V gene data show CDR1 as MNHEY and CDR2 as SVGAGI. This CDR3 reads CASSLTGLHNQPQHF. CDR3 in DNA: TGTGCCAGCAGTTTAACAGGGCTTCATAATCAGCCCCAGCATTTT.

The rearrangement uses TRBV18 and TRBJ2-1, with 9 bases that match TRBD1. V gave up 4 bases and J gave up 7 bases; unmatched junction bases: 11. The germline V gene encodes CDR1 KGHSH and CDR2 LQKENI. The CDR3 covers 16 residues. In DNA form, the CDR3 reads TGTGCCAGCTCACTTCGGGCACTAGACAGGGGGAATGAGCAGTTCTTC. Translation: CASSLRALDRGNEQFF.

The CDR3 region has the DNA TGCGCCAGCAGAGGACTAGCGGGAGAAGAGACCCAGTACTTC. The encoded protein is CASRGLAGEETQYF. The chain uses TRBV10-2 and TRBJ2-5; 13 bases match TRBD2. V dropped 6 bases and J dropped 3; count of bases not matched to a gene: 1. CDR1 is WSHSY and CDR2 is SAAADI in the germline V gene. The CDR3 covers 14 residues.

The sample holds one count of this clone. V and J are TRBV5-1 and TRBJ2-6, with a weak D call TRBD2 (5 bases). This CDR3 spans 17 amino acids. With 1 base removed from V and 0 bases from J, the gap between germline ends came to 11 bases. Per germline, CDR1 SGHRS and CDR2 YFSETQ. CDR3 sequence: CASSLRGSSSGANVLTF. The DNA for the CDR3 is TGCGCCAGCAGCTTGCGGGGATCCTCCTCTGGGGCCAACGTCCTGACTTTC.

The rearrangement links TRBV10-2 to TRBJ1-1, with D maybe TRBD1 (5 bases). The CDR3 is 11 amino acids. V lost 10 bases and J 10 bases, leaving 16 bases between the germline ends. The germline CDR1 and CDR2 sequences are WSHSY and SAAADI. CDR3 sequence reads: CATRGGNVAFF. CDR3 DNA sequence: TGCGCCACCCGGGGGGGTAACGTAGCTTTCTTT.

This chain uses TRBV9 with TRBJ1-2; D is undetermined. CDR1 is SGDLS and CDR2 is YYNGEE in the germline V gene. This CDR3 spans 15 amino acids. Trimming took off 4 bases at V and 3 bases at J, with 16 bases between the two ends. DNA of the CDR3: TGTGCCAGCAGCCCCGAATACGGTTCGCACTATGGCTACACCTTC. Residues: CASSPEYGSHYGYTF.

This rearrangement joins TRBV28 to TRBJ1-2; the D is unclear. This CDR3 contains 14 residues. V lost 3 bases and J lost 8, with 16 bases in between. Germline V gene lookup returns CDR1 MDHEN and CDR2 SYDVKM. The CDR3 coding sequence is TGTGCCAGCAGTTTGAGTCTTTCCCGGAGCGGCTACACCTTC. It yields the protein CASSLSLSRSGYTF.

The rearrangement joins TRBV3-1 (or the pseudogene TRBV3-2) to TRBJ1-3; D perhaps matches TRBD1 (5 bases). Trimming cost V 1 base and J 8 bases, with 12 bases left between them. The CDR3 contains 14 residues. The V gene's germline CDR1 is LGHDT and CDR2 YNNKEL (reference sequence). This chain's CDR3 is CASSQGPLGHTIYF. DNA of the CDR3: TGTGCCAGCAGCCAAGGACCCTTGGGGCACACCATATATTTT.

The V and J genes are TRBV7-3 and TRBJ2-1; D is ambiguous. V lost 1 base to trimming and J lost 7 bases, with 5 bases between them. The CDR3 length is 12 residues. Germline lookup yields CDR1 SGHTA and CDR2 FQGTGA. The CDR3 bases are TGTGCCAGCAGCTTAAAAAGGAATGAGCAGTTCTTC. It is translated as CASSLKRNEQFF.

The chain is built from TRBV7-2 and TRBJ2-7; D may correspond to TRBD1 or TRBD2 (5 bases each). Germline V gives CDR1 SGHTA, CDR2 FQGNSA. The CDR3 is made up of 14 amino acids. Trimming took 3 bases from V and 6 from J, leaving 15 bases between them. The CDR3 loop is CASSLGDGLAEQYF. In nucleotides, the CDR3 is TGTGCCAGCAGCTTGGGGGACGGGCTCGCCGAGCAGTACTTC. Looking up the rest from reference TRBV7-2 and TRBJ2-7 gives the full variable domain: GAGVSQSPSNKVTEKGKDVELRCDPISGHTALYWYRQSLGQGLEFLIYFQGNSAPDKSGLPSDRFSAERTGGSVSTLTIQRTQQEDSAVYLCASSLGDGLAEQYFGPGTRLTVT.

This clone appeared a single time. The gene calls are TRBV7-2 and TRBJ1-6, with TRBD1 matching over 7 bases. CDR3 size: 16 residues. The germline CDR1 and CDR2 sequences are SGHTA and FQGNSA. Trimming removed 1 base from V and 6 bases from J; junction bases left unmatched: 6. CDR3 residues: CASSLETGFVNSPLHF. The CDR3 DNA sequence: TGTGCCAGCAGCTTAGAGACAGGGTTTGTTAATTCACCCCTCCACTTT.